The rows below give T cell receptor beta chains drawn from one sample of a study of tumor-infiltrating lymphocytes in primary liver carcinoma. From the multiplex PCR reads, TCRdb called clonotypes with MiXCR, one entry per CDR3 protein. The table has about 23,000 distinct CDR3 sequences, approximately 80% seen once; the top ten hold roughly 35%. Input material: liver tumor tissue from sampling region 5. Source of these receptors: a young woman with primary liver carcinoma and hepatitis B virus infection. Both conserved end residues are part of each CDR3. Fields, in order: V gene, D gene, clone size, J gene, CDR3 length, CDR3 protein, CDR3 DNA. D genes are given only for firm matches. Size is omitted from some rows. Given values are once, few, many or a class for expanded clones.

>TRBV5-4|NA|NA|TRBJ1-2|14
CASCYQRNNYGYTF
TGCGCCAGCTGTTACCAGAGGAACAACTATGGCTACACCTTC
>TRBV11-2|NA|NA|TRBJ2-7|12
CASSTYGYEQYF
TGTGCCAGCAGCACCTACGGCTACGAGCAGTATTTC
>TRBV11-3|NA|NA|TRBJ1-6|15
CASSFKWSYNSPLNF
TGTGCAAGCAGTTTTAAGTGGAGCTATAATTCACCCCTCAACTTT
>TRBV11-2|NA|NA|TRBJ2-2|16
CASSPDTQLNTGELFF
TGTGCCAGCAGCCCAGATACCCAATTGAACACCGGTGAGCTGTTTTTT
>TRBV6-5|NA|NA|TRBJ2-2|15
CARSPRTGFTGERFF
TGTGCCAGAAGTCCGCGGACGGGGTTCACCGGGGAGCGGTTTTTT
>TRBV4-3|NA|NA|TRBJ2-7|15
CGSSQDRWRGQEQYF
TGCGGCAGCAGCCAAGATCGATGGAGAGGGCAGGAGCAGTACTTC
>TRBV5-4|NA|NA|TRBJ2-3|15
CASSPPGTEANTQYF
TGTGCCAGTAGCCCGCCCGGGACGGAGGCGAATACGCAATATTTT
>TRBV20-1|TRBD2|NA|TRBJ2-1|17
CSARGYRGTSGSYEQFF
TGCAGTGCTAGAGGGTACCGGGGGACTAGCGGGAGCTATGAGCAGTTCTTC
>TRBV29-1|NA|NA|TRBJ2-1|13
CCAGKQGTNEQFF
TGCTGCGCCGGAAAACAGGGAACCAATGAACAGTTCTTC
>TRBV29-1|NA|once|TRBJ1-2|11
CSVVPGGGYTF
TGCAGCGTTGTACCGGGCGGCGGCTACACCTTC
>TRBV4-2|NA|NA|TRBJ2-1|15
CASGQRIEGGDEQSF
TGTGCCAGCGGCCAAAGAATAGAGGGGGGAGATGAGCAGTCCTTC
>TRBV11-1|TRBD2|NA|TRBJ2-2|16
CAGSRVMAGVSRELSF
TGTGCCGGCAGCAGGGTTATGGCGGGAGTGTCCCGGGAGCTGTCTTTT
>TRBV7-8|NA|once|TRBJ2-7|18
CVGSSCRGRTMSSYKQYF
TGTGTCGGCAGCTCGTGTCGCGGTCGTACTATGAGCTCCTACAAGCAGTACTTC
>TRBV6-5|TRBD2|NA|TRBJ2-5|15
CASSGKSGRVETQYF
TGTGCCAGCAGTGGGAAGAGCGGGAGAGTCGAGACCCAGTACTTC